Listed here is a single T cell receptor (beta chain). The data derive from a study of T cell responses to AZD1222 COVID-19 vaccine. V gave up 8 bases and J gave up 1 base, with 9 bases separating them. The CDR3 covers 12 residues. From germline, CDR1 is MGHRA and CDR2 YSYEKL. Produced via immunoSEQ multiplex PCR; TCRdb's table is partial and in-frame only. Of more than 65,000 clones listed, less than 85% were seen once; the top ten hold approximately 25%. The chain recombines TRBV4-1 with TRBJ2-7; D ambiguous. This TCR derives from an adult who received the AZD1222 COVID-19 vaccine. The sample was peripheral blood, taken 28 days after the second AZD1222 dose. The CDR3 loop reads CASQGLSYEQYF. For the CDR3, the DNA is TGCGCCAGCCAAGGGCTGTCCTACGAGCAGTACTTC.